This T cell receptor beta chain is drawn from a study of T cell repertoires in cytomegalovirus infection. Study information: Indicated by public TCR beta signatures were CMV infection and matching HLA type.

Overall study findings and caveats: Across the ex vivo response, the dominant clonotypes were HLA-C-restricted CMV-specific TCR beta clonotypes. Totalled public TCR beta family frequency picked out people who carried CMV plus the relevant HLA.

Turning to this clonotype: Its antigen is unidentified.

TCRdb passed the reads through MiXCR, listing each CDR3 protein once. The profile shows roughly 800,000 distinct CDR3 sequences, almost 30% of them singletons. The source material was cultured CD8+ T cells from PBMCs, sampled from culture after CMV antigen stimulation. The source is a human donor in good health (CMV status not recorded). Some clones in this sample may be carry-over from other donors' samples.

The CDR3 is CASSYTGTYGYTF. The CDR3 nucleotides are TGTGCCAGCAGTTACACAGGGACTTATGGCTACACCTTC. This chain connects TRBV6-5 to TRBJ1-2; D might be TRBD1 (6 bases). V lost 2 bases, J lost 5 bases, and 9 bases lay in between. CDR3 length: 13 amino acids. CDR1 and CDR2 (germline): MNHEY, SVGAGI.